What follows are 10 T cell receptor beta chains derived from one specimen sequenced in a study of blood T cell repertoires in COVID-19. Assay: immunoSEQ multiplex PCR; the TCRdb copy retains only in-frame clones and omits some. The repertoire holds roughly 200,000 clones, with around 90% as singletons. The sample comprised peripheral blood. The receptors derive from a middle-aged man with acute or convalescent COVID-19.

Only one count was recorded for this clone. This chain links TRBV2 with TRBJ2-1; D is unresolved. The CDR3 extends over 14 amino acids. Trimming removed 0 bases at V and 4 bases at J, with 7 bases between. The germline V gene encodes CDR1 SNHLY and CDR2 FYNNEI. The CDR3 DNA follows: TGTGCCAGCAGTGAAGCGCTAAGATACAATGAGCAGTTCTTC. Translation: CASSEALRYNEQFF.

This chain joins TRBV2 and TRBJ2-2, with D tentatively TRBD1 (5 bases). The germline gives CDR1 SNHLY, CDR2 FYNNEI. The CDR3 spans 13 residues. V lost 3 bases and J 5 bases, leaving 7 bases between the germline ends. CDR3 nucleotide sequence: TGTGCCAGCAGTGACCAGGGAACCGGGGAGCTGTTTTTT. This translates into CASSDQGTGELFF.

V gene TRBV3-1 (or the pseudogene TRBV3-2) combines with J gene TRBJ2-2; 9 positions agree with TRBD1. The CDR3 loop spans 19 amino acids. Per germline, CDR1 LGHDT and CDR2 YNNKEL (reference sequence). Trimming removed 1 base from V and 0 bases from J; junction bases left unmatched: 9. The CDR3 sequence: CASSQGRMGQGANTGELFF. CDR3 in DNA: TGTGCCAGCAGCCAAGGCCGGATGGGACAGGGCGCGAACACCGGGGAGCTGTTTTTT.

A single count supports this clone. The rearrangement joins TRBV6-4 to TRBJ1-2, with D possibly being TRBD1 (6 bases). The V gene lost 0 bases and the J gene lost 6 bases, with 8 bases spanning the gap. The CDR3 runs to 13 residues. CDR1 is MRHNA and CDR2 is SNTAGT in the germline V gene. CDR3 nucleotide sequence: TGTGCCAGCAGTGACTCACAGGGTAATGGCTACACCTTC. Residues: CASSDSQGNGYTF.

This clone was picked up one time. The chain uses TRBV5-1 and TRBJ2-3, with 9 bases identical to TRBD2. CDR3 length: 17 amino acids. V was clipped by 7 bases and J by 0 bases; unmatched bases: 12. The germline V gene encodes CDR1 SGHRS and CDR2 YFSETQ. Here the CDR3 DNA reads TGCGCCAGCTCTTTGGGGAGCGGGGGGAGGAGCACAGATACGCAGTATTTT. Translation: CASSLGSGGRSTDTQYF. Using reference TRBV5-1 and TRBJ2-3 for the parts outside the CDR3, the full variable domain is KAGVTQTPRYLIKTRGQQVTLSCSPISGHRSVSWYQQTPGQGLQFLFEYFSETQRNKGNFPGRFSGRQFSNSRSEMNVSTLELGDSALYLCASSLGSGGRSTDTQYFGPGTRLTVL.

The CDR3 sequence is CSANREPGAFF. In DNA form, the CDR3 reads TGCAGTGCTAACAGGGAGCCTGGAGCTTTCTTT. V and J are TRBV20-1 and TRBJ1-1, with a tentative D call TRBD1 (6 bases). V shed 4 bases and J shed 10 bases, with 13 bases lying between them. Germline values: CDR1 DFQATT, CDR2 SNEGSKA (reference sequence). CDR3 length: 11 amino acids.

The chain's CDR3 is CASSFTGEKEAFF. The DNA for the CDR3 is TGCGCCAGCAGCTTCACAGGGGAAAAAGAAGCTTTCTTT. The gene calls are TRBV5-1 and TRBJ1-1, with 7 bases that match TRBD1. CDR3 length equals 13 residues. V lost 2 bases to trimming and J lost 8 bases; unmatched junction nucleotides: 6. Germline V gene sequence: CDR1 SGHRS, CDR2 YFSETQ.

The chain carries TRBV23-1 and TRBJ1-1, with unresolved D. TRBV23-1 carries the ORF label, with uncertain function. The CDR3 is 14 amino acids. V was clipped by 0 bases and J by 7 bases, with 12 bases between them. CDR3 sequence reads: CASSQSVRYSEAFF. The CDR3, as DNA: TGCGCCAGCAGTCAATCAGTACGCTACAGTGAAGCTTTCTTT.

The CDR3 loop is CASSVSGWPGSGELFF. CDR3 coding DNA: TGTGCCAGCAGCGTCTCGGGGTGGCCGGGGTCCGGGGAGCTGTTTTTT. The chain uses TRBV9 and TRBJ2-2; maybe TRBD2 (5 bases). CDR1 is SGDLS, CDR2 YYNGEE, per germline. This CDR3 comprises 16 residues. Trimming pared 2 bases from V and 6 bases from J, leaving 17 bases between.

This chain joins TRBV19 and TRBJ1-6, with a weak D call TRBD1 (6 bases). The germline V gene encodes CDR1 LNHDA and CDR2 SQIVND (reference sequence). CDR3 size: 19 residues. Between the trimmed V and J ends, which lost 4 bases and 0 bases, there was a span of 19 bases. The CDR3 nucleotides read TGTGCCAGTAGTACTTACCTGACAGGAGGAAGCTCCTATAATTCACCCCTCCACTTT. This translates into CASSTYLTGGSSYNSPLHF.